The rows below give T cell receptor beta chains drawn from one sample of a study of T cells in Graves' hyperthyroidism and ophthalmopathy. One entry per CDR3 protein results from TCRdb running MiXCR on the multiplex PCR reads. The sample contains 500,000 to 650,000 distinct CDR3 sequences, 15% to 20% of which appear only once. The sample taken for sequencing was blood. The source is a woman in her late teens or twenties with Graves' ophthalmopathy. Each CDR3 is given with its conserved first and last residue. The D gene is left open where the match is weak. The size of a clone is reported for some rows only, either as once, few or many, or as a class for expanded clones.

D | size | J | V | CDR3 | DNA
NA | NA | TRBJ2-1 | TRBV11-2 | CASSLEGGPNEQFF | TGTGCCAGCAGCTTAGAGGGAGGTCCCAATGAGCAGTTCTTC
TRBD1 | many | TRBJ1-1 | TRBV28 | CASSVTGARNTEAFF | TGTGCCAGCAGTGTAACAGGGGCGAGAAACACTGAAGCTTTCTTT
TRBD1 | many | TRBJ2-2 | TRBV6-1 | CASSEGGTAKNTGELFF | TGTGCCAGCAGTGAAGGAGGGACAGCAAAAAACACCGGGGAGCTGTTTTTT
NA | many | TRBJ2-1 | TRBV11-2 | CASSLPAISYNEQFF | TGTGCCAGCAGCTTACCGGCTATATCCTACAATGAGCAGTTCTTC
NA | few | TRBJ1-6 | TRBV3-1 | CASGRGENSPLHF | TGTGCCAGCGGACGTGGGGAAAATTCACCCCTCCACTTT
TRBD1 | NA | TRBJ2-1 | TRBV27 | CASSYTGQYPFDEQFF | TGTGCCAGCAGTTATACGGGACAGTATCCTTTCGATGAGCAGTTCTTC
TRBD1 | NA | TRBJ2-4 | TRBV11-3 | CASENRGGDGIQYF | TGTGCCAGCGAGAACAGGGGCGGAGATGGCATTCAGTACTTC
NA | few | TRBJ1-5 | TRBV6-6 | CASSYSPTGSASNQPQHF | TGTGCCAGCAGTTACTCACCCACAGGGTCTGCAAGCAATCAGCCCCAGCATTTT
TRBD2 | NA | TRBJ2-1 | TRBV6-1 | CASSEQRGGVNEQFF | TGTGCCAGCAGTGAACAGCGGGGGGGCGTCAATGAGCAGTTCTTC
NA | many | TRBJ2-7 | TRBV30 | CAWSSWEGDEQYF | TGTGCCTGGAGTAGTTGGGAAGGGGACGAGCAGTACTTC
TRBD1 | NA | TRBJ2-5 | TRBV6-1 | CASTPTGKETQYF | TGTGCCAGCACCCCGACAGGGAAAGAGACCCAGTACTTC
NA | many | TRBJ2-5 | TRBV18 | CASSQRTGQETQYF | TGTGCCAGCTCACAAAGGACGGGCCAAGAGACCCAGTACTTC
TRBD1 | NA | TRBJ2-2 | TRBV4-1 | CASSRTGQGVGELFF | TGCGCCAGCAGCCGGACGGGACAGGGCGTCGGGGAGCTGTTTTTT
TRBD1 | few | TRBJ2-7 | TRBV13 | CASSSGQVTYEQYF | TGTGCCAGCAGCTCGGGACAGGTTACCTACGAGCAGTACTTC
NA | many | TRBJ2-1 | TRBV28 | CASSFEAGSYNEQFF | TGTGCCAGCAGTTTTGAGGCAGGCTCCTACAATGAGCAGTTCTTC
NA | NA | TRBJ2-7 | TRBV20-1 | CSARVLHSYEQYF | TGCAGTGCTAGAGTTCTTCACTCCTACGAGCAGTACTTC
TRBD2 | few | TRBJ2-2 | TRBV11-2 | CASSLTSGGKNTGELFF | TGTGCCAGCAGCTTAACTAGCGGGGGGAAAAACACCGGGGAGCTGTTTTTT
NA | NA | TRBJ1-2 | TRBV5-6 | CASSSINSGVYGYTF | TGTGCCAGCAGCTCCATCAACTCTGGGGTCTATGGCTACACCTTC
TRBD1 | few | TRBJ2-7 | TRBV27 | CASSPESGTGEYEQYF | TGTGCCAGCAGTCCCGAATCCGGGACAGGGGAGTACGAGCAGTACTTC
TRBD1 | NA | TRBJ2-5 | TRBV7-9 | CASSPGQASTQETQYF | TGTGCCAGCAGCCCCGGACAGGCATCAACTCAAGAGACCCAGTACTTC
NA | many | TRBJ2-7 | TRBV7-8 | CASSLGPTSYEQYF | TGTGCCAGCAGCTTAGGTCCTACTTCCTACGAGCAGTACTTC
NA | few | TRBJ2-4 | TRBV3-1 | CASGATRGKNIQYF | TGTGCCAGCGGAGCCACAAGAGGCAAAAACATTCAGTACTTC
NA | few | TRBJ1-5 | TRBV6-1 | CASNPDSRNQPQHF | TGTGCCAGCAACCCGGACAGTCGGAATCAGCCCCAGCATTTT
NA | few | TRBJ2-2 | TRBV20-1 | CSARGRRTNTGELFF | TGCAGTGCTAGAGGCCGCCGAACGAACACCGGGGAGCTGTTTTTT
TRBD1 | NA | TRBJ2-7 | TRBV27 | CASSTGDGSYEQYF | TGTGCCAGCAGTACAGGGGACGGGTCCTACGAGCAGTACTTC
NA | NA | TRBJ1-5 | TRBV19 | CASSIPGSWESNQPQHF | TGTGCCAGTAGTATCCCAGGCAGTTGGGAAAGCAATCAGCCCCAGCATTTT
NA | few | TRBJ2-5 | TRBV9 | CASSAGGAGRETQYF | TGTGCCAGCAGCGCCGGAGGGGCCGGGCGAGAGACCCAGTACTTC
TRBD2 | few | TRBJ2-3 | TRBV30 | CAWSHPGLGTDTQYF | TGTGCCTGGAGTCATCCGGGACTAGGAACAGATACGCAGTATTTT
TRBD2 | few | TRBJ2-5 | TRBV18 | CASSLREGPQETQYF | TGTGCCAGCTCTCTACGGGAGGGCCCCCAAGAGACCCAGTACTTC
TRBD2 | few | TRBJ2-1 | TRBV5-1 | CASSWGPSGGGEQFF | TGCGCCAGCAGCTGGGGACCTTCGGGGGGGGGTGAGCAGTTCTTC
NA | NA | TRBJ1-5 | TRBV28 | CASQSPDVGQPQHF | TGTGCCAGCCAATCCCCCGATGTGGGTCAGCCCCAGCATTTT
NA | many | TRBJ1-2 | TRBV28 | CASSSSNYGYTF | TGTGCCAGCAGTTCTTCAAACTATGGCTACACCTTC
TRBD1 | many | TRBJ2-2 | TRBV2 | CASSGQGRDTGELFF | TGTGCCAGCAGTGGACAGGGCAGGGACACCGGGGAGCTGTTTTTT
NA | NA | TRBJ1-1 | TRBV10-1 | CASSERGSPSEAFF | TGCGCCAGCAGTGAGCGGGGCTCCCCCTCTGAAGCTTTCTTT
NA | NA | TRBJ2-3 | TRBV4-1 | CASSQDAGPFTDTQYF | TGCGCCAGCAGCCAAGATGCGGGGCCTTTCACAGATACGCAGTATTTT
TRBD2 | few | TRBJ2-7 | TRBV14 | CASQREGGYEQYF | TGTGCCAGTCAGCGGGAGGGTGGATACGAGCAGTACTTC
NA | few | TRBJ1-1 | TRBV6-2/TRBV6-3 | CASRRALNTEAFF | TGTGCCAGCAGGCGGGCCTTGAACACTGAAGCTTTCTTT
TRBD2 | NA | TRBJ2-3 | TRBV5-1 | CASSTGLAGGSSTDTQYF | TGCGCCAGCAGCACGGGACTAGCGGGGGGCTCCAGCACAGATACGCAGTATTTT
NA | NA | TRBJ1-3 | TRBV20-1 | CSANTQGNTIYF | TGCAGTGCTAATACGCAAGGAAACACCATATATTTT
TRBD2 | NA | TRBJ2-3 | TRBV29-1 | CSGVGLADTDTQYF | TGCAGCGGGGTAGGACTAGCGGACACAGATACGCAGTATTTT
NA | NA | TRBJ2-3 | TRBV28 | CASSSPGSAEMNTQYF | TGTGCCAGCAGTTCTCCCGGTTCGGCTGAGATGAATACGCAGTATTTT
NA | NA | TRBJ2-1 | TRBV19 | CASTHRPSSYNEQFF | TGTGCCAGTACCCATCGGCCGAGCTCCTACAATGAGCAGTTCTTC
TRBD2 | many | TRBJ2-1 | TRBV10-3 | CAINPSGGNEQFF | TGTGCCATCAACCCTAGCGGGGGTAATGAGCAGTTCTTC
NA | NA | TRBJ2-2 | TRBV5-4 | CASSLDIDTGELFF | TGTGCCAGCAGCCTAGACATAGACACCGGGGAGCTGTTTTTT
NA | NA | TRBJ1-6 | TRBV24-1 | CATRGTRTVGRNSPLHF | TGTGCCACCAGGGGCACAAGGACAGTCGGTCGTAATTCACCCCTCCACTTT
TRBD2 | many | TRBJ2-3 | TRBV12-3/TRBV12-4 | CASSPTSGSGTDTQYF | TGTGCCAGCAGTCCTACTAGCGGGAGTGGCACAGATACGCAGTATTTT
TRBD1 | NA | TRBJ2-7 | TRBV6-1 | CASRGNRDRDSYEQYF | TGTGCCAGCAGAGGCAACCGGGACAGGGATTCCTACGAGCAGTACTTC
NA | many | TRBJ1-1 | TRBV15 | CATSRGTANTEAFF | TGTGCCACCAGCAGAGGGACAGCGAACACTGAAGCTTTCTTT
NA | many | TRBJ1-1 | TRBV3-1 | CASSTSDLLF | TGTGCCAGCAGCACCTCGGACTTGCTCTTT
NA | many | TRBJ2-2 | TRBV7-7 | CASSLSGGTGELFF | TGTGCTAGCAGCTTAAGCGGAGGCACCGGGGAGCTGTTTTTT
NA | few | TRBJ2-2 | TRBV20-1 | CSAQEAGRSTGELFF | TGCAGTGCGCAAGAGGCAGGGAGGTCCACCGGGGAGCTGTTTTTT